This record covers a single T cell receptor (beta chain). This sample stems from a study of PD-1 blockade in classical Hodgkin lymphoma. All the patients suffered relapse after autologous stem cell transplantation, and brentuximab vedotin exposure differed. The method was immunoSEQ multiplex PCR; TCRdb's version includes in-frame clones alone and lacks a portion of them. The sample contains approximately 44,000 clones, approximately 80% of which appear only once. Germline loops: CDR1 MNHEY, CDR2 SMNVEV (reference sequence). Trimming removed 3 bases from V and 7 bases from J; junction bases left unmatched: 3. The CDR3 is made up of 12 amino acids.

Sequencing used peripheral blood mononuclear cells (PBMCs), obtained at baseline. The chain combines TRBV27 with TRBJ2-7; 7 bases are a match to TRBD1. This sequence originates from a human donor with classical Hodgkin lymphoma. The CDR3, as DNA: TGTGCCAGCAGTTTCCCAGGGGGAGAGCAGTACTTC. The encoded protein is CASSFPGGEQYF.